The entry that follows covers one T cell receptor (beta chain) sequence. This study enrolled people aged about 18 to 100 from about two dozen US geographic areas. Each participant's cohort was designated according to participant-reported clinical history. This record comes from a study of blood T cell repertoires in COVID-19. Study-wide background: The United States, Italy and Spain provided the acute and convalescent COVID-19 samples.

This CDR3 comprises 18 residues. Per the germline V gene, CDR1 is SGHDT and CDR2 is YYEEEE. V gave up 0 bases and J gave up 2 bases; unmatched junction bases: 8. Assay: immunoSEQ multiplex PCR; the TCRdb copy retains only in-frame clones and omits some. The table includes some 300,000 clones, 70% to 90% detected once. The receptor's source is a woman aged 55-69 years in a cohort exposed to, infected with or recovered from COVID-19 (not recorded which). This chain links TRBV5-6 with TRBJ1-6; 7 bases map to TRBD1. Sequencing was performed on PBMCs or T cells enriched from blood (not recorded which). The DNA for the CDR3 is TGTGCCAGCAGCTTGGAATCAGGGACAGTTCCCTATAATTCACCCCTCCACTTT. As protein: CASSLESGTVPYNSPLHF.